The text below deals with one TCR beta chain. Germline V gene lookup returns CDR1 MGHRA and CDR2 YSYEKL. This CDR3 spans 15 amino acids. Trimming removed 1 base at V and 2 bases at J, with 10 bases between. As the sequencing template, cDNA was produced by extracting RNA and reverse transcribing it. The assay was immunoSEQ multiplex PCR, and TCRdb's table has in-frame clones only and misses some. The sample lists tens of thousands of clones; roughly 47% were seen once. This sample was taken from a study of CD8+ T cells in alopecia areata. Sequenced material: NKG2D-high CD8+ T cells sorted from blood. The sequence came from a human donor with alopecia areata. The chain couples TRBV4-1 to TRBJ2-3; D not resolved. The CDR3 DNA reads as TGCGCCAGCAGCCAAGGTGAAGATATCACAGATACGCAGTATTTT. Its translation is CASSQGEDITDTQYF.